The rows below give T cell receptor beta chains drawn from one sample of a study of long-term antiretroviral therapy in people with HIV. Assay used: immunoSEQ multiplex PCR; TCRdb lists only in-frame clones, some missing. The repertoire holds roughly 21,000 clones, with about four fifths as singletons. The sequencing used unsorted PBMCs, collected 0.2 years after starting antiretroviral therapy. These receptors came from a woman in her thirties with HIV. CDR3s include the opening cysteine and the closing phenylalanine or tryptophan. The order of the fields is V gene, J gene, clone size, D gene, CDR3 protein, CDR3 DNA. A D gene is named only where the DNA matches it firmly. Only some rows state a clone size, as once, few, many or a class for expanded clones.

v_gene: TRBV9
j_gene: TRBJ2-1
abundance: NA
d_gene: NA
CDR3aa: CASSVMVETYNEQFF
CDR3nt: TGTGCCAGCAGCGTTATGGTAGAGACTTACAATGAGCAGTTCTTC

v_gene: TRBV5-4
j_gene: TRBJ1-2
abundance: NA
d_gene: NA
CDR3aa: CASSLEGLDPYGYTF
CDR3nt: TGTGCCAGCAGCTTGGAGGGGTTGGACCCTTATGGCTACACCTTC

v_gene: TRBV19
j_gene: TRBJ1-2
abundance: NA
d_gene: NA
CDR3aa: CASSFRQEGYTF
CDR3nt: TGTGCCAGTAGTTTCCGACAGGAAGGCTACACCTTC

v_gene: TRBV5-1
j_gene: TRBJ2-3
abundance: NA
d_gene: NA
CDR3aa: CASSLEKGGDTQYF
CDR3nt: TGCGCCAGCAGCTTGGAAAAGGGCGGAGATACGCAGTATTTT

v_gene: TRBV4-2
j_gene: TRBJ2-1
abundance: NA
d_gene: TRBD2
CDR3aa: CASSQGRGGNYNEQFF
CDR3nt: TGTGCCAGCAGCCAAGGGCGGGGGGGGAATTACAATGAGCAGTTCTTC

v_gene: TRBV30
j_gene: TRBJ1-5
abundance: once
d_gene: TRBD1
CDR3aa: CAWRGDRDNQPQHF
CDR3nt: TGTGCCTGGAGGGGCGACAGGGACAATCAGCCCCAGCATTTT

v_gene: TRBV11-1
j_gene: TRBJ1-3
abundance: NA
d_gene: TRBD1
CDR3aa: CASRRSLDRLENTIYF
CDR3nt: TGTGCCAGCAGACGTTCTTTGGACAGGTTGGAAAACACCATATATTTT

v_gene: TRBV4-1
j_gene: TRBJ1-4
abundance: NA
d_gene: TRBD1
CDR3aa: CASSPKVKQGLNEKLFF
CDR3nt: TGCGCCAGCAGCCCGAAAGTGAAACAGGGGTTGAATGAAAAACTGTTTTTT

v_gene: TRBV13
j_gene: TRBJ2-5
abundance: NA
d_gene: NA
CDR3aa: CASSSPPLLETQYF
CDR3nt: TGTGCCAGCAGCTCCCCCCCCCTACTAGAGACCCAGTACTTC

v_gene: TRBV6-5
j_gene: TRBJ2-3
abundance: NA
d_gene: TRBD2
CDR3aa: CASSHSGGASDTQYF
CDR3nt: TGTGCCAGCAGTCATAGCGGGGGGGCCTCAGATACGCAGTATTTT

v_gene: TRBV11-2
j_gene: TRBJ1-1
abundance: NA
d_gene: NA
CDR3aa: CASSLKMNTEAFF
CDR3nt: TGTGCCAGCAGCTTAAAAATGAACACTGAAGCTTTCTTT

v_gene: TRBV6-6
j_gene: TRBJ1-1
abundance: once
d_gene: NA
CDR3aa: CASSYSLSVPEAFF
CDR3nt: TGTGCCAGCAGTTACTCGCTTTCGGTCCCTGAAGCTTTCTTT

v_gene: TRBV5-1
j_gene: TRBJ2-7
abundance: NA
d_gene: TRBD1
CDR3aa: CASSLLGQGAGEQYF
CDR3nt: TGCGCCAGCAGCTTGTTGGGACAGGGGGCTGGGGAGCAGTACTTC

v_gene: TRBV5-6
j_gene: TRBJ2-7
abundance: few
d_gene: NA
CDR3aa: CASSLSRTGTFTYEQYF
CDR3nt: TGTGCCAGCAGCTTGAGTCGCACCGGGACATTTACCTACGAGCAGTACTTC

v_gene: TRBV11-2
j_gene: TRBJ2-7
abundance: NA
d_gene: NA
CDR3aa: CASSPQGISYEQYF
CDR3nt: TGTGCCAGCAGCCCTCAGGGGATCTCCTACGAGCAGTACTTC

v_gene: TRBV23-1
j_gene: TRBJ1-4
abundance: few
d_gene: NA
CDR3aa: CARQNRLNEKLFF
CDR3nt: TGCGCCAGACAAAACAGATTGAATGAAAAACTGTTTTTT

v_gene: TRBV29-1
j_gene: TRBJ2-1
abundance: NA
d_gene: TRBD2
CDR3aa: CSDIYLAGVNEQFF
CDR3nt: TGCAGCGATATTTACTTAGCGGGGGTAAATGAGCAGTTCTTC

v_gene: TRBV6-7
j_gene: TRBJ1-1
abundance: NA
d_gene: NA
CDR3aa: CASSYVPVMNTEAFF
CDR3nt: TGTGCCAGCAGTTACGTTCCGGTTATGAACACTGAAGCTTTCTTT

v_gene: TRBV5-5
j_gene: TRBJ2-6
abundance: once
d_gene: TRBD1
CDR3aa: CASSKRQGYFDSGANVLTF
CDR3nt: TGTGCCAGCAGCAAAAGACAGGGCTATTTCGACTCTGGGGCCAACGTCCTGACTTTC

v_gene: TRBV18
j_gene: TRBJ1-5
abundance: NA
d_gene: TRBD1
CDR3aa: CASSPLPDRAHQPQHF
CDR3nt: TGTGCCAGCTCACCACTGCCGGACAGGGCACACCAGCCCCAGCATTTT

v_gene: TRBV19
j_gene: TRBJ1-2
abundance: few
d_gene: NA
CDR3aa: CASSADLYGYTF
CDR3nt: TGTGCCAGTAGTGCGGATCTCTATGGCTACACCTTC

v_gene: TRBV21-1
j_gene: TRBJ2-7
abundance: NA
d_gene: NA
CDR3aa: CASSKPSLYEQYF
CDR3nt: TGTGCCAGCAGCAAGCCCAGCCTGTACGAGCAGTACTTC